There are many counts of the clone carrying this T cell receptor beta chain. Unique molecular identifiers were included in an RNA-based 3' RACE TCR library. Via MiXCR, TCRdb re-called the 3' RACE reads, giving one row per CDR3 protein. Of approximately 95,000 distinct CDR3 sequences in the sample, 6% to 8.5% are singletons; the top ten hold 1% to 1.3%. This record comes from a study of HIV-infected children after antiretroviral therapy interruption. Treatment reported: PENTA 11 planned treatment interruption arm or continuous ART arm. V lost 2 bases to trimming and J lost 2 bases, with 10 bases between them. CDR1 is MNHNS, CDR2 SASEGT, per germline. The CDR3 has 14 amino acids.

Sequenced material: CD45RA+ CD4+ T cells from PBMCs, pooled from several time points, taken from a donor given antiretroviral therapy, either interrupted or continuous. The subset denotes: naive CD4+ CD45RA+ CD45RO- T cells. This chain joins TRBV6-1 and TRBJ2-7; perhaps TRBD1 as D (6 bases). This clonotype was sampled from a pool of human donors with HIV. CDR3: CASSERHRAYEQYF. The CDR3 nucleotides read TGTGCCAGCAGTGAAAGACACAGGGCCTACGAGCAGTACTTC.